Shown below are 27 T cell receptor beta chains from a single sample sequenced in a study of cytomegalovirus exposure and HLA in healthy donors. Use of 60 Vbeta and 13 Jbeta primers characterized the PCR. Some clones are missing from TCRdb's copy, which holds only in-frame ones; the method was immunoSEQ multiplex PCR. The table records 210,000 or so clones, over 65% of them present only once. Source material: PBMCs. All receptors come from a man aged 18-30 years in good health and CMV-seronegative.

The table lists this clone with a few counts. The chain links TRBV7-3 to TRBJ2-5; 10 nucleotides agree with TRBD1. The CDR3 has 15 amino acids. The junction had 8 bases not matched to a gene; V was cut back by 5 bases and J by 5 bases. Germline V gene lookup returns CDR1 SGHTA and CDR2 FQGTGA. The CDR3 spells CASSPPTGGFETQYF. The CDR3 DNA reads TGTGCCAGCAGCCCCCCGACAGGGGGCTTTGAGACCCAGTACTTC. Together with reference TRBV7-3 and TRBJ2-5, the CDR3 gives the full variable domain: GAGVSQTPSNKVTEKGKYVELRCDPISGHTALYWYRQSLGQGPEFLIYFQGTGAADDSGLPNDRFFAVRPEGSVSTLKIQRTERGDSAVYLCASSPPTGGFETQYFGPGTRLLVL.

The sample holds one count of this clone. The chain recombines TRBV5-1 with TRBJ1-4; 10 bases align to TRBD1. This CDR3 is built from 16 residues. The germline V gene has CDR1 SGHRS and CDR2 YFSETQ. After removal of 2 bases from V and 6 bases from J, the junction contained 7 bases not matched to a gene. CDR3 bases: TGCGCCAGCAGCTTCTCCGGGACAGGGGTTTATGAAAAACTGTTTTTT. Amino acids: CASSFSGTGVYEKLFF.

The chain has TRBV2 and TRBJ2-1; 13 bases are shared with TRBD2. The CDR3 runs to 13 residues. Germline lookup yields CDR1 SNHLY and CDR2 FYNNEI. V trimming: 10 bases; J trimming: 8 bases; junction bases outside the gene matches: 5. CDR3 in DNA: TGTGCCAACAGGACTAGCGGGAGCTATGAGCAGTTCTTC. It codes for CANRTSGSYEQFF.

The chain couples TRBV2 to TRBJ2-7; 8 nucleotides line up with TRBD2. V gave up 11 bases and J gave up 6 bases; unmatched junction bases: 12. Germline CDR1 SNHLY, CDR2 FYNNEI. CDR3 length: 13 residues. This chain's CDR3 is CAGGMRREVEQYF. For the CDR3, the DNA is TGTGCCGGGGGGATGAGGCGGGAGGTCGAGCAGTACTTC.

This clone has just a few counts. The gene calls are TRBV19 and TRBJ1-5, with D perhaps TRBD1 (6 bases). Looked up from germline, CDR1 is LNHDA and CDR2 is SQIVND (reference sequence). The CDR3 length is 16 residues. V lost 3 bases, J lost 0 bases, and 12 bases lay in between. The CDR3 sequence is CASSITGLYSNQPQHF. DNA for the CDR3: TGTGCCAGTAGTATTACAGGGTTATATAGCAATCAGCCCCAGCATTTT.

This clone appeared a few times. The same CDR3 arises from other DNA sequences in this sample as well. CDR3 amino acids: CASSQDRGYEQYF. Written as DNA, the CDR3 is TGCGCCAGCAGCCAAGACAGGGGCTACGAGCAGTACTTC. The rearrangement uses TRBV4-1 and TRBJ2-7, with a weak D call TRBD1 (6 bases). The CDR3 length is 13 residues. Germline assignment: CDR1 MGHRA and CDR2 YSYEKL. Trimming took 0 bases from V and 3 from J, leaving 6 bases between them.

The chain is built from TRBV7-9 and TRBJ1-2; weak D call: TRBD1 (6 bases). Between the trimmed V and J ends, which lost 7 bases and 8 bases, there was a span of 29 bases. The CDR3 is 17 amino acids. Germline CDR1 and CDR2: SEHNR and FQNEAQ (reference sequence). The CDR3, as DNA: TGTGCCAGCACCACCCCACCGGGGGGCGCGGTTTTTTGGGGCTACACCTTC. It yields the protein CASTTPPGGAVFWGYTF.

The CDR3 nucleotides read TGTGCCAGTAGTTGGCTGGGGGGTGGCTACACCTTC. It codes for CASSWLGGGYTF. The chain combines TRBV19 with TRBJ1-2, with D perhaps TRBD1 (5 bases). Trimming pared 5 bases from V and 7 bases from J, leaving 11 bases between. The germline CDR1 and CDR2 sequences are LNHDA and SQIVND (reference sequence). CDR3 length: 12 amino acids.

This chain links TRBV5-6 with TRBJ2-1; D ambiguous. V lost 1 base and J 9 bases, leaving 5 bases between the germline ends. Per the germline V gene, CDR1 is SGHDT and CDR2 is YYEEEE. The CDR3 contains 11 residues. As DNA, the CDR3 is TGTGCCAGCAGCTTGTCCGGTGAGCAGTTCTTC. Its translation: CASSLSGEQFF.

V usage is TRBV2 and J usage is TRBJ2-7; 8 bases align to TRBD2. Germline values: CDR1 SNHLY, CDR2 FYNNEI. V was pared by 8 bases and J by 0 bases, with 6 bases of the junction left unmatched. This CDR3 spans 14 amino acids. In nucleotides, the CDR3 is TGTGCCAGCGACCGGGGGGGTGACTCCTACGAGCAGTACTTC. It specifies CASDRGGDSYEQYF.

This chain joins TRBV18 and TRBJ2-1; D is uncertain. The CDR3 is 16 residues long. Germline V lookup: CDR1 KGHSH, CDR2 LQKENI. V lost 1 base, J lost 7 bases, and 17 bases lay in between. This chain's CDR3 is CASSPLTGTFLNEQFF. In DNA form, the CDR3 reads TGTGCCAGCTCACCACTTACGGGTACCTTCCTGAATGAGCAGTTCTTC. Based on the CDR3 plus reference TRBV18 and TRBJ2-1, the full variable domain is NAGVMQNPRHLVRRRGQEARLRCSPMKGHSHVYWYRQLPEEGLKFMVYLQKENIIDESGMPKERFSAEFPKEGPSILRIQQVVRGDSAAYFCASSPLTGTFLNEQFFGPGTRLTVL.

The chain joins TRBV4-1 to TRBJ2-2; D might be TRBD2 (6 bases). Trimming shortened V by 2 bases and J by 1 base, and 11 bases separated the two germline ends. The CDR3 is 16 residues long. The germline gives CDR1 MGHRA, CDR2 YSYEKL. CDR3: CASSQLASENTGELFF. The CDR3 nucleotides are TGCGCCAGCAGCCAATTAGCTAGCGAGAACACCGGGGAGCTGTTTTTT.

The V and J genes are TRBV4-1 and TRBJ2-7; 11 bases line up with TRBD2. The CDR3 covers 15 residues. J was trimmed by 3 bases and V by 1 base; bases with no gene match: 2. Germline V lookup: CDR1 MGHRA, CDR2 YSYEKL. The CDR3 here is CASSQGGTSGYEQYF. CDR3 nucleotides: TGCGCCAGCAGCCAAGGGGGGACTAGCGGCTACGAGCAGTACTTC.

The rearrangement links TRBV19 to TRBJ2-7; D is perhaps TRBD2 (6 bases). This CDR3 contains 13 residues. Per germline, CDR1 LNHDA and CDR2 SQIVND (reference sequence). The V end was cut by 3 bases, the J end by 5 bases, with 11 bases between. The CDR3 protein is CASSIAGINEQYF. The DNA of the CDR3 is TGTGCCAGTAGTATCGCGGGGATCAACGAGCAGTACTTC.

The chain recombines TRBV19 with TRBJ1-2, with 10 bases aligning to TRBD1. Germline-derived CDR1 and CDR2 are LNHDA and SQIVND (reference sequence). J gave up 12 bases and V 3 bases, and 7 bases lay outside the gene matches. The CDR3 sequence is 13 residues long. CDR3 nucleotides: TGTGCCAGTAGTATTTGGGACAGGGGATATCACACCTTC. The encoded protein is CASSIWDRGYHTF.

This clone has just a few counts. The chain is built from TRBV28 and TRBJ1-1; unclear D gene. The germline V gene has CDR1 MDHEN and CDR2 SYDVKM. The CDR3 length is 16 residues. V dropped 2 bases and J dropped 6 bases, with 19 bases sitting between them. The CDR3: CASSLSRRQKLAEAFF. CDR3 DNA sequence: TGTGCCAGCAGTTTAAGTCGGCGGCAAAAGTTGGCTGAAGCTTTCTTT. Supplemented by reference TRBV28 and TRBJ1-1, the full variable domain reads DVKVTQSSRYLVKRTGEKVFLECVQDMDHENMFWYRQDPGLGLRLIYFSYDVKMKEKGDIPEGYSVSREKKERFSLILESASTNQTSMYLCASSLSRRQKLAEAFFGQGTRLTVV.

This clone showed up just a few times. This chain links TRBV4-2 with TRBJ1-2, with D tentatively TRBD1 (5 bases). The CDR3 consists of 16 residues. The germline gives CDR1 LGHNA, CDR2 YNFKEQ. Between the trimmed V and J ends, which lost 0 bases and 3 bases, there was a span of 14 bases. Here the CDR3 reads CASSQEKGAEYYGYTF. The CDR3 DNA is TGTGCCAGCAGCCAAGAAAAAGGGGCGGAATACTATGGCTACACCTTC.

J is TRBJ2-7 and V is TRBV28; TRBD1 aligns across 7 bases. The V gene end was trimmed by 5 bases and the J gene end by 10 bases; junction bases not matched to a gene: 14. CDR1 is MDHEN and CDR2 is SYDVKM in the germline V gene. The CDR3 is made up of 14 amino acids. As DNA, the CDR3 is TGTGCCAGCAGTCCCCTAGGACAGGCTTTGCCACAGTACTTC. Translated: CASSPLGQALPQYF.

This chain links TRBV7-3 with TRBJ2-5; TRBD2 matches 8 bases. The V gene's germline CDR1 is SGHTA and CDR2 FQGTGA. The CDR3 runs 16 residues. V shed 1 base, J shed 1 base, and the junction held 5 bases outside the gene matches. The CDR3 loop is CASSLNSGGPQETQYF. The CDR3 DNA sequence: TGTGCCAGCAGCTTAAACTCGGGAGGGCCCCAAGAGACCCAGTACTTC.

V and J are TRBV5-4 and TRBJ2-3, with D tentatively TRBD1 (5 bases). CDR1 is SGHNT and CDR2 is YYREEE in the germline V gene (reference sequence). This CDR3 is 17 amino acids long. V lost 3 bases and J lost 2, with 19 bases in between. CDR3 in amino acids: CASSWKEGVPVTDTQYF. The CDR3, as DNA: TGTGCCAGCAGCTGGAAAGAAGGGGTCCCTGTCACAGATACGCAGTATTTT.

The chain couples TRBV7-2 to TRBJ2-3, with TRBD1 as a possible D gene (5 bases). CDR1 and CDR2 (germline): SGHTA, FQGNSA. Trimming removed 4 bases from V and 2 bases from J, with 10 bases in between. CDR3 length equals 14 residues. CDR3: CASSWRQSTDTQYF. The CDR3 bases are TGTGCCAGCAGCTGGCGACAGTCCACAGATACGCAGTATTTT.

The chain carries TRBV27 and TRBJ2-2; 9 bases align to TRBD1. V shed 5 bases, J shed 6 bases, and the junction held 4 bases outside the gene matches. The CDR3 spans 14 residues. The germline CDR1 and CDR2 sequences are MNHEY and SMNVEV (reference sequence). CDR3 in amino acids: CASSMDRGPGELFF. CDR3 DNA sequence: TGTGCCAGCAGTATGGACAGGGGCCCCGGGGAGCTGTTTTTT.

This clone was observed once. V usage is TRBV27 and J usage is TRBJ2-5; 8 bases match TRBD2. Germline V gene lookup returns CDR1 MNHEY and CDR2 SMNVEV (reference sequence). The CDR3 consists of 15 residues. The V and J ends lost 5 bases and 8 bases, in that order; junction bases with no gene match: 13. For the CDR3, the DNA is TGTGCCAGCAGTATCTTAGCGGGACGGGCCGGTACCCAGTACTTC. Translated, it gives CASSILAGRAGTQYF.

This clone has just a few counts. The gene calls are TRBV5-4 and TRBJ1-3; possible D gene TRBD1, 5 bases. CDR3 length: 14 residues. Germline assignment: CDR1 SGHNT and CDR2 YYREEE (reference sequence). The germline V and J ends were trimmed by 2 bases and 2 bases, with 8 bases remaining between them. CDR3 nucleotides: TGTGCCAGCAGCTTCGGGGGGGCTGGAAACACCATATATTTT. Amino acids: CASSFGGAGNTIYF.

The gene calls are TRBV6-5 and TRBJ2-7; TRBD1 aligns across 9 bases. The V segment lost 8 bases and the J segment 2 bases; nucleotides outside the gene matches: 7. Germline lookup yields CDR1 MNHEY and CDR2 SVGAGI. CDR3 length: 14 residues. The CDR3 DNA follows: TGTGCCAGCGCCCGGACAGGGGCAACCTACGAGCAGTACTTC. Protein: CASARTGATYEQYF.

The gene calls are TRBV29-1 and TRBJ1-2; no definite D call. Germline-derived CDR1 and CDR2 are SQVTM and ANQGSEA. This CDR3 spans 16 amino acids. Deletions cut 5 bases from V and 4 bases from J, with 23 bases between. The CDR3 DNA follows: TGCAGCGTTAAGGGAACGGGAAAACAGAAACGCTATGGCTACACCTTC. It yields the protein CSVKGTGKQKRYGYTF.

The chain joins TRBV19 to TRBJ2-7; 8 bases align to TRBD1. Per germline, CDR1 LNHDA and CDR2 SQIVND (reference sequence). The CDR3 runs to 13 residues. V was pared by 9 bases and J by 1 base, with 5 bases of the junction left unmatched. The chain's CDR3 is CASGQGISYEQYF. CDR3 bases: TGTGCCAGCGGACAGGGAATATCCTACGAGCAGTACTTC.